The 5 T cell receptor beta chains below were found in one sample sequenced in a study of T cells in Graves' hyperthyroidism and ophthalmopathy. From RNA transcripts, TCR beta CDR3 regions were amplified. Initially, a first-round RT-PCR of the TCR CDR3 employed the HTBI primer set. TCRdb passed the multiplex PCR reads through MiXCR, listing each CDR3 protein once. The table includes 660,000 or so distinct CDR3 sequences, about a fifth detected once. Sequencing input: blood. All receptors derive from a man aged 25-45 years with Graves' ophthalmopathy.

This clonotype was counted between two and nine times. J is TRBJ2-4 and V is TRBV2; 7 bases line up with TRBD2. Germline CDR1 is SNHLY and CDR2 is FYNNEI. This CDR3 comprises 18 residues. With 7 bases clipped from V and 1 base from J, the junction kept 16 bases outside the gene matches. As DNA, the CDR3 is TGTGCCAGCATACGGGGAGGGCAGACCTATAGGGCCAAAAACATTCAGTACTTC. Encoded protein: CASIRGGQTYRAKNIQYF.

This clonotype was seen repeatedly, ten times or more. The chain links TRBV5-1 to TRBJ1-1; 8 positions match TRBD1. Germline trimming cut 5 bases from V and 3 bases from J; bases unmatched to any gene: 6. Germline V gene lookup returns CDR1 SGHRS and CDR2 YFSETQ. The CDR3 consists of 14 residues. The CDR3: CASRQGVGDTEAFF. The CDR3 DNA is TGCGCCAGCAGACAGGGGGTCGGTGACACTGAAGCTTTCTTT.

This clonotype was counted a few times. This chain links TRBV6-1 with TRBJ2-2, with 12 bases identical to TRBD2. V dropped 5 bases and J dropped 3; count of bases not matched to a gene: 4. CDR3 length equals 16 residues. CDR1 is MNHNS and CDR2 is SASEGT in the germline V gene. CDR3 region: CASSRLAGVDTGELFF. CDR3 DNA sequence: TGTGCCAGCAGTCGACTAGCGGGAGTTGACACCGGGGAGCTGTTTTTT.

The CDR3 DNA sequence: TGTGCCAGCCCTGGACTTCGAGGCGAGCAGTACTTC. This translates into CASPGLRGEQYF. The gene calls are TRBV7-9 and TRBJ2-7; possibly TRBD2 for D (5 bases). This CDR3 has 12 residues. Per the germline V gene, CDR1 is SEHNR and CDR2 is FQNEAQ (reference sequence). V lost 8 bases, J lost 6 bases, and 14 bases lay in between.

This clonotype was counted only a few times. The chain joins TRBV24-1 to TRBJ2-3; D gene uncertain. Looked up from germline, CDR1 is KGHDR and CDR2 is SFDVKD. The CDR3 is 12 residues long. Trimming removed 2 bases from V and 9 bases from J, with 8 bases in between. The CDR3 nucleotides read TGTGCCACCAGTGATTCTCCACGGACGCAGTATTTT. Translation: CATSDSPRTQYF.